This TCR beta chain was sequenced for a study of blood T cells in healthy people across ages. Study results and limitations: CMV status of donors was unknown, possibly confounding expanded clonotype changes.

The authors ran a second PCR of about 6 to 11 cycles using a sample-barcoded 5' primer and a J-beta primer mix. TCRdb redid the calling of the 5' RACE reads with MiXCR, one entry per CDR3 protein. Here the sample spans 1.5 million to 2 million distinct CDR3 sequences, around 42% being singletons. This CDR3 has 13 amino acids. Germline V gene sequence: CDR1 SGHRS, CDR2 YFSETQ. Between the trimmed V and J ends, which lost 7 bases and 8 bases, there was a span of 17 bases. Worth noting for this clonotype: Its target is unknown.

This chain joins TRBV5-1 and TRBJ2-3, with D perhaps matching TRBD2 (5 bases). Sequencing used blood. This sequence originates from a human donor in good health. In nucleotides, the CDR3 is TGCGCCAGCGCCCCGGGAATAGCGCGTACGCAGTATTTT. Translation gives CASAPGIARTQYF.